Sequencing of this T cell receptor beta chain was carried out in a study of blood T cells in healthy people across ages. A J-beta primer mix and a sample-barcoded 5' primer were used in a second PCR of roughly 7 to 12 cycles. TCRdb fed the 5' RACE reads into MiXCR, producing one record per CDR3 protein. The sample carries hundreds of thousands of distinct CDR3 sequences, around 45% recorded once. The CDR3 length is 12 residues. V was cut by 5 bases and J by 0 bases, with 5 bases left in between. Germline V gives CDR1 ENHRY, CDR2 SYGVKD. Isolation recovered at least 6 million PBMCs from every sample. This clonotype appeared a few times. Its specificity is not known. Study outcomes and limitations: Expanded clonotype changes were possibly confounded by unknown donor CMV status. Researchers judged that diversity estimates from one million T cells fell short of true values.

The chain recombines TRBV10-3 with TRBJ2-7; D gene ambiguous. Sample: blood. This clonotype was obtained from a woman aged 55-75 years in good health. DNA of the CDR3: TGTGCCATCAGTTACCTCTCCTACGAGCAGTACTTC. This translates into CAISYLSYEQYF.